The source of this T cell receptor (beta chain) is a study of T-cell memory formation after mild COVID-19. TCRdb ran MiXCR on the 5' RACE reads and lists one entry per CDR3 protein. The data contain 430,000 or so distinct CDR3 sequences, nearly 25% of them singletons. Between the trimmed V and J ends, which lost 2 bases and 1 base, there was a span of 6 bases. The CDR3 extends over 15 amino acids. Germline loops: CDR1 SGHTA, CDR2 FQGNSA. The V and J genes are TRBV7-2 and TRBJ2-6; D gene unclear. This clonotype was sampled from an adult woman who had mild COVID-19 (a few samples of this study predate the infection). Cell type and time point are not known. The sample taken for sequencing was PBMCs or a T cell subset sorted from them (not recorded which). The CDR3 protein is CASSLSQSGANVLTF. CDR3 DNA: TGTGCCAGCAGCTTATCGCAATCTGGGGCCAACGTCCTGACTTTC.